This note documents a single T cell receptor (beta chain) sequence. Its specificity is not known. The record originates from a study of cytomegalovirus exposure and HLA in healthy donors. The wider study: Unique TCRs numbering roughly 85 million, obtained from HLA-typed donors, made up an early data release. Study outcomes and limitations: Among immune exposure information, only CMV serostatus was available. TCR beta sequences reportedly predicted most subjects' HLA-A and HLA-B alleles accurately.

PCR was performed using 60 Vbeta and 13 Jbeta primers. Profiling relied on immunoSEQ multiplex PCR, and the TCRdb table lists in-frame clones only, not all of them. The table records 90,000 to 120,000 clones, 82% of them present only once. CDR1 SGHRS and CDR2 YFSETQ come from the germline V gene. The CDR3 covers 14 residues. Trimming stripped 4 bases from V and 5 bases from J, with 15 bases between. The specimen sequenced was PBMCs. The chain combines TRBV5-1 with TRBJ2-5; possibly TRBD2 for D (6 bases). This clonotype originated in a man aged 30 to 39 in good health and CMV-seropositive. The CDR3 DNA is TGCGCCAGCAGCCAACGGACGGGGGTGGAGACCCAGTACTTC. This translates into CASSQRTGVETQYF.